This is a list of T cell receptor beta chains from one sample in a study of spatial heterogeneity in lung cancer. Each CDR3 protein is one row after TCRdb ran MiXCR on the 5' RACE reads. This sample has 15,000 to 20,000 distinct CDR3 sequences, with more than 5.5% found just once. The material sequenced was lung tumor tissue, taken at surgery. The receptor source for this set is a female donor with early-stage non-small cell lung cancer. CDR3s include the opening cysteine and the closing phenylalanine or tryptophan. A D gene is named only where the DNA matches it firmly. Size is omitted from some rows. Given values are once, few, many or a class for expanded clones.

clone_size d_call v_call cdr3_aa
. . TRBV20-1 CSARGETVGTEAFF
. . TRBV6-1 CASSSAPPYEQYF
many TRBD2 TRBV27 CASSFAGGSPDEQYF
many TRBD1 TRBV7-2 CASSPTGDGYTF
many . TRBV12-5 CASGFSGGYTEAFF
. . TRBV3-1 CASSQGPSYYEQYF
medium-sized . TRBV5-6 CASSSGPQAFYEQYF
few . TRBV5-1 CASSLSPIAAYNEQFF
medium-sized TRBD1 TRBV5-1 CASSMGQNYGYTF
many TRBD1 TRBV6-2/TRBV6-3 CASSSLQGAGYGGYTF
many TRBD1 TRBV10-2 CASSRDRDHLNYGYTF
many TRBD1 TRBV5-1 CASSSIPPTPGQGGETQYF
many TRBD2 TRBV27 CASIALAGVTTDTQYF
few TRBD1 TRBV7-8 CASSLAPGQGNEYF
many TRBD2 TRBV28 CASSRRTSGMRELFF
many . TRBV6-2/TRBV6-3 CASWSGRPGYTF
. . TRBV5-6 CASSLVRAADGETQYF
many . TRBV5-4 CASSLEYRSTDTQYF
many TRBD2 TRBV7-8 CASSSQLAGTSYEQYF
. . TRBV20-1 CSAPGAGEKLFF
many TRBD2 TRBV5-4 CASSPSLRGLAGESYEQYF
. TRBD1 TRBV29-1 CSVLSGQPISYNEQFF
many . TRBV29-1 CSVSRINYGYTF
many TRBD1 TRBV4-3 CASSQDGTGVFDYGYTF
many . TRBV15 CATSRDRSVTDTQYF
medium-sized . TRBV6-2/TRBV6-3 CASKPPGTPSSYEQYF
many TRBD1 TRBV6-1 CASSEYNRGREQYF
many . TRBV7-9 CASSYYGTSISGNTIYF
many TRBD2 TRBV28 CASSLVGRFSGEQETQYF
medium-sized . TRBV20-1 CSAGGGRSYEQYF
many . TRBV18 CASSPVAGYNSPLHF
many . TRBV18 CASSRLLDDNEQFF
many . TRBV7-2 CASSLYGEPQHF
many TRBD1 TRBV29-1 CSVNFEGQGSYEQYF
many TRBD2 TRBV27 CASSIPGTTRNEQFF
many . TRBV30 CAWSGQARNQPQHF
many TRBD2 TRBV12-3/TRBV12-4 CASSFSGRVGFF
many . TRBV20-1 CSARDSTHQPQHF
many . TRBV28 CASSFVAVATGYGYTF
medium-sized TRBD1 TRBV6-5 CASTTGQGSSGNTIYF
medium-sized TRBD2 TRBV27 CASGEGLAGLQETQYF
many . TRBV28 CASSLVSEGGYTF
. . TRBV19 CASSIGDVNEQYF